This entry lists 8 T cell receptor beta chains sequenced from one sample in a study of blood T cell repertoires in COVID-19. The protocol was immunoSEQ multiplex PCR, while the TCRdb copy is restricted to in-frame clones and leaves out a portion. The sample lists 150,000 to 200,000 clones; around 90% were seen once. The specimen was peripheral blood. These receptor sequences come from a man aged 50 or older with acute or convalescent COVID-19.

The J gene is TRBJ2-1, the V gene TRBV4-1; D is unresolved. Germline assignment: CDR1 MGHRA and CDR2 YSYEKL. The V gene lost 1 base and the J gene lost 0 bases, with 7 bases spanning the gap. The CDR3 loop spans 15 amino acids. The CDR3 sequence is CASSQAVFSYNEQFF. As DNA, the CDR3 is TGCGCCAGCAGCCAAGCGGTTTTCTCCTACAATGAGCAGTTCTTC.

The V gene is TRBV19, the J gene TRBJ2-3; D unresolved. The germline V gene encodes CDR1 LNHDA and CDR2 SQIVND (reference sequence). Trimming stripped 1 base from V and 6 bases from J, with 14 bases between. The CDR3 runs 15 residues. CDR3 sequence (DNA): TGTGCCAGTAGTATAGTTCAATCGGGTGACGATACGCAGTATTTT. Protein: CASSIVQSGDDTQYF. Using reference TRBV19 and TRBJ2-3 for the parts outside the CDR3, the full variable domain is DGGITQSPKYLFRKEGQNVTLSCEQNLNHDAMYWYRQDPGQGLRLIYYSQIVNDFQKGDIAEGYSVSREKKESFPLTVTSAQKNPTAFYLCASSIVQSGDDTQYFGPGTRLTVL.

The chain uses TRBV10-3 and TRBJ1-2; possible D gene TRBD1, 6 bases. The ends were cut back, 10 bases at V and 8 bases at J, with 17 bases in the middle. CDR1 is ENHRY and CDR2 is SYGVKD in the germline V gene. This CDR3 is 12 amino acids long. The CDR3 protein is CATEQGVEGYTF. CDR3 DNA sequence: TGTGCCACCGAACAGGGAGTGGAAGGCTACACCTTC.

This clone was detected only once. V usage is TRBV2 and J usage is TRBJ1-6; possible D gene TRBD1, 6 bases. The V and J ends lost 4 bases and 3 bases respectively, with 13 bases between them. In germline, CDR1 is SNHLY, CDR2 FYNNEI. This CDR3 comprises 16 residues. The CDR3 sequence is CASSVTGQFYNSPLHF. The CDR3 DNA reads as TGTGCCAGCAGTGTCACTGGACAGTTCTATAATTCACCCCTCCACTTT.

The rearrangement joins TRBV5-1 to TRBJ1-6; 7 bases map to TRBD1. V shed 4 bases, J shed 16 bases, and the junction held 14 bases outside the gene matches. CDR1 and CDR2 from the germline V gene are SGHRS and YFSETQ. This CDR3 comprises 14 residues. This chain's CDR3 is CASSLMTGSPQLHF. As DNA, the CDR3 is TGCGCCAGCAGCCTAATGACAGGGTCTCCTCAACTCCACTTT.

This chain joins TRBV19 and TRBJ1-1, with TRBD1 as a possible D gene (5 bases). Germline-derived CDR1 and CDR2 are LNHDA and SQIVND (reference sequence). CDR3 length: 14 residues. The V and J ends lost 6 bases and 6 bases respectively, with 17 bases between them. Written as DNA, the CDR3 is TGTGCCAGTAGGAGGGGACTGGGATCCTCTGAAGCTTTCTTT. Residues: CASRRGLGSSEAFF.

This chain links TRBV28 with TRBJ2-4, with 7 bases that match TRBD1. The germline gives CDR1 MDHEN, CDR2 SYDVKM. The CDR3 sequence is 12 residues long. V shed 8 bases and J 7 bases; nucleotides not matched to a gene: 5. CDR3 in amino acids: CASQDRPNIQYF. The CDR3 region has the DNA TGTGCCAGCCAGGACAGGCCCAACATTCAGTACTTC.

The gene calls are TRBV25-1 and TRBJ1-2, with 11 positions matching TRBD1. The CDR3 is 15 residues long. Trimming cost V 4 bases and J 5 bases; bases outside gene matches: 6. Germline loops: CDR1 MGHDK, CDR2 SYGVNS. The CDR3 coding sequence is TGTGCCAGCAGTGCCCCCGGGACAGGGGGATATGGCTACACCTTC. The encoded protein is CASSAPGTGGYGYTF.